Listed here are 16 T cell receptor beta chains from one sample, sequenced in a study of cytomegalovirus exposure and HLA in healthy donors. The PCR was carried out with 60 Vbeta primers and 13 Jbeta primers. The assay was immunoSEQ multiplex PCR, and TCRdb's table has in-frame clones only and misses some. Among more than 150,000 clones listed, about 79% were seen once. The sequenced sample consisted of PBMCs. These receptors came from a man aged 18 to 30 in good health and CMV-seronegative.

V is TRBV6-6 and J is TRBJ2-5; 11 bases map to TRBD2. This CDR3 comprises 14 residues. The V and J ends lost 2 bases and 4 bases, in that order; junction bases with no gene match: 0. Germline CDR1 and CDR2: MNHNY and SVGAGI (reference sequence). In DNA, the CDR3 is TGTGCCAGCAGTTACCTAGCGGGAGGAGAGACCCAGTACTTC. Translated: CASSYLAGGETQYF.

J is TRBJ2-1 and V is TRBV27; a possible D gene is TRBD1 (5 bases). This CDR3 region has 14 residues. CDR1 and CDR2 from the germline V gene are MNHEY and SMNVEV (reference sequence). V was trimmed by 7 bases and J by 1 base, leaving 11 bases between them. The DNA for the CDR3 is TGTGCCAGCAATGGGGCCCGGTCCTACAATGAGCAGTTCTTC. This sequence encodes CASNGARSYNEQFF.

The CDR3 sequence: CSAGPGGKLFF. The CDR3 nucleotides read TGCAGTGCTGGGCCGGGGGGGAAACTGTTTTTT. The J gene is TRBJ1-4, the V gene TRBV20-1, with D maybe TRBD1 (5 bases). V lost 5 bases, J lost 11 bases, and 12 bases lay in between. Germline V CDR1 and CDR2: DFQATT, SNEGSKA (reference sequence). CDR3 length: 11 residues.

V gene TRBV12-5 combines with J gene TRBJ1-2, with D possibly TRBD1 on 5 matching bases. Germline V lookup: CDR1 LGHNT, CDR2 FRNRAP. The CDR3 loop spans 16 amino acids. The ends were cut back, 3 bases at V and 0 bases at J, with 14 bases in the middle. This CDR3 reads CASGFRGPTSNYGYTF. The CDR3 nucleotides are TGTGCTAGTGGTTTTAGGGGCCCTACATCTAACTATGGCTACACCTTC.

This clone is a singleton in its sample. The chain has TRBV28 and TRBJ1-6, with 7 bases matching TRBD1. Per the germline V gene, CDR1 is MDHEN and CDR2 is SYDVKM. This CDR3 region has 13 residues. V shed 8 bases and J 6 bases; nucleotides not matched to a gene: 4. CDR3 sequence reads: CASPYRGNSPLHF. CDR3 DNA: TGTGCCAGCCCATACAGGGGTAATTCACCCCTCCACTTT.

The V gene is TRBV4-1, the J gene TRBJ1-1, with D possibly matching TRBD1 (5 bases). CDR1 and CDR2 from the germline V gene are MGHRA and YSYEKL. The V and J ends lost 4 bases and 6 bases respectively, with 15 bases between them. The CDR3 runs to 14 residues. DNA for the CDR3: TGCGCCAGCAGCCCACGGGGGGGAGGCGCTGAAGCTTTCTTT. Translating gives CASSPRGGGAEAFF.

This rearrangement joins TRBV18 to TRBJ2-3, with 11 nucleotides matching TRBD2. This CDR3 contains 13 residues. Germline V gives CDR1 KGHSH, CDR2 LQKENI. After removal of 3 bases from V and 8 bases from J, the junction contained 1 base not matched to a gene. DNA for the CDR3: TGTGCCAGCTCACCTGGGACTAGCGGTACGCAGTATTTT. It yields the protein CASSPGTSGTQYF.

This chain links TRBV6-6 with TRBJ1-2; weak D call: TRBD1 (5 bases). V lost 6 bases and J 5 bases, leaving 16 bases between the germline ends. CDR1 is MNHNY and CDR2 is SVGAGI in the germline V gene (reference sequence). This CDR3 is built from 14 residues. DNA for the CDR3: TGTGCCAGCAGCCCCGAGACAGCGATATATGGCTACACCTTC. Amino acids: CASSPETAIYGYTF.

The CDR3 region has the DNA TGTGCCAGCACCAGACTAGCGAACGAGCAGTACTTC. This codes for CASTRLANEQYF. The chain recombines TRBV28 with TRBJ2-7, with TRBD2 identical over 8 bases. Germline V gene sequence: CDR1 MDHEN, CDR2 SYDVKM. This CDR3 comprises 12 residues. The trim removed 7 bases at V and 5 bases at J, leaving 4 bases unmatched. Using reference TRBV28 and TRBJ2-7 for the parts outside the CDR3, the full variable domain is DVKVTQSSRYLVKRTGEKVFLECVQDMDHENMFWYRQDPGLGLRLIYFSYDVKMKEKGDIPEGYSVSREKKERFSLILESASTNQTSMYLCASTRLANEQYFGPGTRLTVT.

The V call is TRBV27, the J call TRBJ1-2; 7 bases are shared with TRBD1. Germline trimming cut 5 bases from V and 7 bases from J; bases unmatched to any gene: 10. The CDR3 contains 14 residues. The V gene's germline CDR1 is MNHEY and CDR2 SMNVEV (reference sequence). The DNA for the CDR3 is TGTGCCAGCAGTCTAGGACAGGTGCGGGGTGGCTACACCTTC. Protein: CASSLGQVRGGYTF.

CDR3 DNA sequence: TGTGCCACCTCCCAGATTAGGGGTGGCTATGGCTACACCTTC. It is translated as CATSQIRGGYGYTF. This chain joins TRBV6-1 and TRBJ1-2, with D possibly being TRBD1 (5 bases). Trimming left V 10 bases short and J 4 bases short, with 19 bases between. The CDR3 runs 14 residues. Germline-derived CDR1 and CDR2 are MNHNS and SASEGT.

The chain has TRBV27 and TRBJ1-6; TRBD1 matches 8 bases. The J segment lost 0 bases and the V segment lost 4 bases, leaving 11 bases of the junction unmatched. Germline V lookup: CDR1 MNHEY, CDR2 SMNVEV (reference sequence). The CDR3 contains 19 residues. The CDR3 DNA is TGTGCCAGCAGTTCCGGGACAGGTTTTTTAAGCTCCTATAATTCACCCCTCCACTTT. Encoded protein: CASSSGTGFLSSYNSPLHF.

The rearrangement uses TRBV9 and TRBJ1-3; D perhaps matches TRBD1 (5 bases). V was pared by 0 bases and J by 4 bases, with 11 bases between. Germline CDR1 is SGDLS and CDR2 is YYNGEE. CDR3 length: 15 residues. CDR3 sequence reads: CASSVGGVAGNTIYF. The CDR3 DNA reads TGTGCCAGCAGCGTAGGGGGGGTCGCCGGAAACACCATATATTTT.

The gene calls are TRBV5-4 and TRBJ2-5; TRBD2 aligns across 16 bases. The CDR3 consists of 15 residues. Germline trimming cut 5 bases from V and 9 bases from J; bases unmatched to any gene: 7. CDR1 and CDR2 from the germline V gene are SGHNT and YYREEE (reference sequence). The CDR3 spells CASSEAGLAGGAQYF. The CDR3 DNA follows: TGTGCCAGCAGTGAGGCGGGACTAGCGGGGGGGGCCCAGTACTTC.

The rearrangement links TRBV28 to TRBJ2-7; TRBD2 is a possible D gene (6 bases). The CDR3 length is 15 residues. V was cut by 6 bases and J by 5 bases, with 20 bases left in between. Per the germline V gene, CDR1 is MDHEN and CDR2 is SYDVKM. Here the CDR3 reads CASSPRGWGGDEQYF. In DNA, the CDR3 is TGTGCCAGCAGCCCCCGGGGGTGGGGCGGCGACGAGCAGTACTTC.

The chain carries TRBV7-9 and TRBJ1-6; 11 positions match TRBD1. Looked up from germline, CDR1 is SEHNR and CDR2 is FQNEAQ (reference sequence). The CDR3 loop spans 14 amino acids. Trimming took 5 bases from V and 12 from J; bases not matched to a gene: 6. The CDR3 region is CASSRDRGLGPLHF. CDR3 bases: TGTGCCAGCAGCCGGGACAGGGGGTTGGGACCCCTCCACTTT. The full variable domain, its missing parts supplied by reference TRBV7-9 and TRBJ1-6, is DTGVSQNPRHKITKRGQNVTFRCDPISEHNRLYWYRQTLGQGPEFLTYFQNEAQLEKSRLLSDRFSAERPKGSFSTLEIQRTEQGDSAMYLCASSRDRGLGPLHFGNGTRLTVT.